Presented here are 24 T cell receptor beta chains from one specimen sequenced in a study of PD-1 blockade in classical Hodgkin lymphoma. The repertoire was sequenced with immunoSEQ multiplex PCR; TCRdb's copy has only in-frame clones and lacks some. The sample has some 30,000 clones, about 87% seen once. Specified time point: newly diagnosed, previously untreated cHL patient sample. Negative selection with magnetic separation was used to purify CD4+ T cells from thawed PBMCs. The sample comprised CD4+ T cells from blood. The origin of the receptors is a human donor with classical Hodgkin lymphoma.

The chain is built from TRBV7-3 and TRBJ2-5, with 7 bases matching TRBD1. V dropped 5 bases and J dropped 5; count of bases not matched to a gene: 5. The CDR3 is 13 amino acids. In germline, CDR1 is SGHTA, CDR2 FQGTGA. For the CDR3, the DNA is TGTGCCAGCAGCCAGGGGGTCGGTGAGACCCAGTACTTC. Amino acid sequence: CASSQGVGETQYF.

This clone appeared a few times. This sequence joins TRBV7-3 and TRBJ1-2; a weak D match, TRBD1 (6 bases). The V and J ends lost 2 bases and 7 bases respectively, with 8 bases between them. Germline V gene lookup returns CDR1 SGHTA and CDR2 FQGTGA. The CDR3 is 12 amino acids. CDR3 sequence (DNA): TGTGCCAGCAGCTTAGGCAGGGGTGGCTACACCTTC. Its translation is CASSLGRGGYTF.

This chain's CDR3 is CASSLGLSSYEQYF. CDR3 nucleotides: TGTGCCAGCAGCTTAGGGCTATCCTCCTACGAGCAGTACTTC. This chain joins TRBV11-2 and TRBJ2-7; D is unresolved. This CDR3 has 14 amino acids. V was trimmed by 1 base and J by 0 bases, leaving 7 bases between them. CDR1 is SGHAT and CDR2 is FQNNGV in the germline V gene.

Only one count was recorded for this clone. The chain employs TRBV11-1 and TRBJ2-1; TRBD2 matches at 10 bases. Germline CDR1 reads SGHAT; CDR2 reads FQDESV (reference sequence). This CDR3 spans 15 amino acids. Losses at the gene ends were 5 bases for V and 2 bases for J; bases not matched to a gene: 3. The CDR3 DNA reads TGTGCCAGCAGCCTCACTAGCGGGACCTACAATGAGCAGTTCTTC. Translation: CASSLTSGTYNEQFF. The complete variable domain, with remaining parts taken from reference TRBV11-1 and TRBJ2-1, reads EAEVAQSPRYKITEKSQAVAFWCDPISGHATLYWYRQILGQGPELLVQFQDESVVDDSQLPKDRFSAERLKGVDSTLKIQPAELGDSAMYLCASSLTSGTYNEQFFGPGTRLTVL.

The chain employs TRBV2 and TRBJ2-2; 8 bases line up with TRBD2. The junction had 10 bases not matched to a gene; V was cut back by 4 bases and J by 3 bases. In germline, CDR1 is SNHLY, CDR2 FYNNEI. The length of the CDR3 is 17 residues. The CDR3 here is CASSATGGAFDTGELFF. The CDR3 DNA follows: TGTGCCAGCAGTGCGACGGGGGGGGCGTTTGACACCGGGGAGCTGTTTTTT. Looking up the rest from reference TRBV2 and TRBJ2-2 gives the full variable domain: EPEVTQTPSHQVTQMGQEVILRCVPISNHLYFYWYRQILGQKVEFLVSFYNNEISEKSEIFDDQFSVERPDGSNFTLKIRSTKLEDSAMYFCASSATGGAFDTGELFFGEGSRLTVL.

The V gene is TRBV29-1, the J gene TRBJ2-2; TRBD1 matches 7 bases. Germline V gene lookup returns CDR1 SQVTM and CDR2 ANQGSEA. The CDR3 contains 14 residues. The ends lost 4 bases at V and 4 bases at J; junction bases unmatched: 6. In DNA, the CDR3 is TGCAGCGTTGTCTTCGGGACAGTCACCGGGGAGCTGTTTTTT. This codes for CSVVFGTVTGELFF.

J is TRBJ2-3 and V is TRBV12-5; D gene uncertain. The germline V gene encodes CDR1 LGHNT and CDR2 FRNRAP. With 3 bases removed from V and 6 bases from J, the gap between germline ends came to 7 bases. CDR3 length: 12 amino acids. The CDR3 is CASGLGGDTQYF. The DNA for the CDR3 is TGTGCTAGTGGTTTAGGCGGCGATACGCAGTATTTT.

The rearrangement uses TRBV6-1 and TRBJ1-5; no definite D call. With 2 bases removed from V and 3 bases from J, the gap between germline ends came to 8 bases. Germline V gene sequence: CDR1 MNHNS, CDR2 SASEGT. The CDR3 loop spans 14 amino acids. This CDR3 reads CASSESGPNQPQHF. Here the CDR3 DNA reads TGTGCCAGCAGTGAATCCGGCCCCAATCAGCCCCAGCATTTT.

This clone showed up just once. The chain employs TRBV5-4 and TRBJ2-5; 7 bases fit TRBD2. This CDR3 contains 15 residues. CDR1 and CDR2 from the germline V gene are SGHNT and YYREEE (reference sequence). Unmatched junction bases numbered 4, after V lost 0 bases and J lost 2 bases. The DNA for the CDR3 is TGTGCCAGCAGCTTGGGGGGGAGGGTACAAGAGACCCAGTACTTC. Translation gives CASSLGGRVQETQYF.

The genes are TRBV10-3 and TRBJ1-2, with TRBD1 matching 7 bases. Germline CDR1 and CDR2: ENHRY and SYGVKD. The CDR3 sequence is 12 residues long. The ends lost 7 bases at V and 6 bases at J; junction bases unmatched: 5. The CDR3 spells CAITAGGDGYTF. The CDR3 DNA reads TGTGCCATCACCGCAGGGGGGGATGGCTACACCTTC.

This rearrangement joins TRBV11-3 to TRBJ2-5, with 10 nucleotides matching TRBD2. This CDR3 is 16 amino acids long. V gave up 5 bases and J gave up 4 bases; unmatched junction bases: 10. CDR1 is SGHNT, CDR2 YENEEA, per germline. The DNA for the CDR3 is TGTGCCAGCAGCCCGGGCCCTAGCGGGAGTTCAGAGACCCAGTACTTC. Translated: CASSPGPSGSSETQYF.

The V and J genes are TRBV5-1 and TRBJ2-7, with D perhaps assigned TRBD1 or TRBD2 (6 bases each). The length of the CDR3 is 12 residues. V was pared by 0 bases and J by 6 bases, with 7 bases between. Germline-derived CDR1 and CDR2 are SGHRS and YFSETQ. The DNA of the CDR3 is TGCGCCAGCAGCTTGGAGGGGGGCGAGCAGTACTTC. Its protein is CASSLEGGEQYF.

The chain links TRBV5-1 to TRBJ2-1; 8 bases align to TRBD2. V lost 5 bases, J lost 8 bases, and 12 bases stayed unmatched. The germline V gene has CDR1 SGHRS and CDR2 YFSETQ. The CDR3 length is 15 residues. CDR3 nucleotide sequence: TGCGCCAGCAGTTTCTCGGGACTAGAGTCCCATGAGCAGTTCTTC. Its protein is CASSFSGLESHEQFF.

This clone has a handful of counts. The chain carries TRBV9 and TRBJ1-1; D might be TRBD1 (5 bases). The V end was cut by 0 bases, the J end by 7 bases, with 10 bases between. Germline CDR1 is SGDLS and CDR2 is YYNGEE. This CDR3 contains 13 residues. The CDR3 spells CASSVGGAGEAFF. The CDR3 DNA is TGTGCCAGCAGCGTAGGAGGGGCTGGTGAAGCTTTCTTT.

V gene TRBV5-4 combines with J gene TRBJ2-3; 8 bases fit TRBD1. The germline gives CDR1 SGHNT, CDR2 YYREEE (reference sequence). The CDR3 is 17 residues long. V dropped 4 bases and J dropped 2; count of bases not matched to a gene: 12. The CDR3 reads CASSRGLDRGYTDTQYF. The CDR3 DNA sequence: TGTGCCAGCAGCCGGGGGCTCGACAGGGGATACACAGATACGCAGTATTTT.

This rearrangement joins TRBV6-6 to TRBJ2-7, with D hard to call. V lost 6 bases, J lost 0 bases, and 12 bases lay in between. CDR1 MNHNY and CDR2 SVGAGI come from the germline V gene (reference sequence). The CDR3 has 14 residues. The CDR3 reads CASSQPVASYEQYF. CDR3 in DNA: TGTGCCAGCAGCCAACCGGTAGCCTCCTACGAGCAGTACTTC.

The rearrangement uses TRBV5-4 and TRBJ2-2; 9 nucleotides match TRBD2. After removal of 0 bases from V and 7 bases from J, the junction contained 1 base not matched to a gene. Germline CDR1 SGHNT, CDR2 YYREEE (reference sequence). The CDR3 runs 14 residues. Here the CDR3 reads CASSLALAGGELFF. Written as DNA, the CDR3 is TGTGCCAGCAGCTTGGCACTAGCGGGCGGGGAGCTGTTTTTT.

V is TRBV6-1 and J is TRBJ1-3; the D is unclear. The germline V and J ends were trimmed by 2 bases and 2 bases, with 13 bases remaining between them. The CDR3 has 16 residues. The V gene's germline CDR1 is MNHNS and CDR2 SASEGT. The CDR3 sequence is CASSEQASHTGNTIYF. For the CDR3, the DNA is TGTGCCAGCAGTGAACAGGCGTCTCATACTGGAAACACCATATATTTT.

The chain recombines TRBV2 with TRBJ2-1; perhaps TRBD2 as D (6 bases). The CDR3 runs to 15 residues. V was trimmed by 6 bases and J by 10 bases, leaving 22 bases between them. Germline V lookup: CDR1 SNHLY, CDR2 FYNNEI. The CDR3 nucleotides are TGTGCCAGCAGACGGGACGACGCGGCAGGAGGGGAGCAGTTCTTC. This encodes CASRRDDAAGGEQFF.

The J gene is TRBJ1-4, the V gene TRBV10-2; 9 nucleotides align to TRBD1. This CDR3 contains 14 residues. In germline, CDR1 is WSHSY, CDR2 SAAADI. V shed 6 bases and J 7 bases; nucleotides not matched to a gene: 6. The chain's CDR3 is CASRDRGGGEKLFF. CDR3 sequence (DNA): TGCGCCAGCAGGGACAGGGGTGGTGGTGAAAAACTGTTTTTT.

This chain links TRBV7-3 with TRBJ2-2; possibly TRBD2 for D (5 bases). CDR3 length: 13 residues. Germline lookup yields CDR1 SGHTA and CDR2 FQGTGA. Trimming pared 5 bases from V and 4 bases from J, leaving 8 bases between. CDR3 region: CASSPTSTGELFF. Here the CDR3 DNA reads TGTGCCAGCAGCCCCACTAGCACCGGGGAGCTGTTTTTT.

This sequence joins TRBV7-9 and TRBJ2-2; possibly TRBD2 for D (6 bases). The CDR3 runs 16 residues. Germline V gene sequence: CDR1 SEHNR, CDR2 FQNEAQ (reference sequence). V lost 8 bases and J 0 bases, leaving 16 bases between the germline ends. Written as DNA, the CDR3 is TGTGCCAGCCCGGGAGACGCCCTTCCGAACACCGGGGAGCTGTTTTTT. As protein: CASPGDALPNTGELFF.

As DNA, the CDR3 is TGTGCCAGCAGCAGCGGACTAGCGGGCACAGATACGCAGTATTTT. Translating gives CASSSGLAGTDTQYF. This chain uses TRBV6-6 with TRBJ2-3; 10 nucleotides line up with TRBD2. CDR3 length equals 15 residues. Germline CDR1 is MNHNY and CDR2 is SVGAGI (reference sequence). The V segment lost 6 bases and the J segment 1 base; nucleotides outside the gene matches: 4.

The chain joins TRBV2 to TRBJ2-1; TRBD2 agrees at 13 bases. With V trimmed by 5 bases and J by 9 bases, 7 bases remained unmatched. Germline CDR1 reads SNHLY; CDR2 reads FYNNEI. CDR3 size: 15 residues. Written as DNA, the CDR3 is TGTGCCAGCAGTCGGACTAGCGGGAGTTTGGGTGAGCAGTTCTTC. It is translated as CASSRTSGSLGEQFF.